These 32 T cell receptor beta chains share one sample of origin, sequenced in a study of blood T cell repertoires in COVID-19. The assay was immunoSEQ multiplex PCR, and TCRdb's table has in-frame clones only and misses some. The sample shows 150,000 to 200,000 clones, 80% of them seen only once. The sequencing sample was made of PBMCs or T cells enriched from blood (not recorded which). All receptors come from a middle-aged man who had recovered from COVID-19.

The CDR3, as DNA: TGTGCCAGCAGCCAAGGTGGGGGCGCTAATTTGTTCTTC. Translating gives CASSQGGGANLFF. This chain uses TRBV3-1 (or the pseudogene TRBV3-2) with TRBJ2-1, with TRBD1 as a possible D gene (6 bases). Looked up from germline, CDR1 is LGHDT and CDR2 is YNNKEL (reference sequence). The CDR3 is 13 residues long. The V end was cut by 1 base, the J end by 15 bases, with 16 bases between.

This clone was observed a few times. Compared with germline, one end of the junction differs, possibly owing to a read error. The rearrangement links TRBV15 to TRBJ2-5, with D possibly being TRBD2 (6 bases). Germline V lookup: CDR1 LNHNV, CDR2 YYDKDF (reference sequence). The CDR3 totals 16 residues. The CDR3 region has the DNA TGTGCCACCAGCAGAGCCCCCGCGGGGATCCAAGGGACCCAGTACTTC. It specifies CATSRAPAGIQGTQYF. Full variable domain (remainder filled in from reference TRBV15 and TRBJ2-5): DAMVIQNPRYQVTQFGKPVTLSCSQTLNHNVMYWYQQKSSQAPKLLFHYYDKDFNNEADTPDNFQSRRPNTSFCFLDIRSPGLGDTAMYLCATSRAPAGIQGTQYFGPGTRLLVL.

The chain has TRBV19 and TRBJ1-4; D may be TRBD1 (6 bases). This CDR3 comprises 13 residues. The ends were cut back, 5 bases at V and 4 bases at J, with 8 bases in the middle. Germline V gene sequence: CDR1 LNHDA, CDR2 SQIVND (reference sequence). In nucleotides, the CDR3 is TGTGCCAGTAGTCAGGGGTTTAATGAAAAACTGTTTTTT. Encoded protein: CASSQGFNEKLFF.

The J gene is TRBJ1-1, the V gene TRBV27, with 8 nucleotides matching TRBD1. Germline loops: CDR1 MNHEY, CDR2 SMNVEV (reference sequence). V lost 2 bases to trimming and J lost 1 base; unmatched junction nucleotides: 3. The length of the CDR3 is 15 residues. The CDR3 DNA follows: TGTGCCAGCAGTTTAAAAGGGACAGGGAACACTGAAGCTTTCTTT. Translation: CASSLKGTGNTEAFF.

The chain has TRBV7-9 and TRBJ2-3; TRBD1 might be the D (5 bases). This CDR3 spans 13 amino acids. The V end was cut by 3 bases, the J end by 6 bases, with 10 bases between. CDR1 and CDR2 (germline): SEHNR, FQNEAQ (reference sequence). CDR3 loop: CASSLDTADTQYF. Here the CDR3 DNA reads TGTGCCAGCAGCTTGGACACCGCGGATACGCAGTATTTT.

This chain uses TRBV11-2 with TRBJ1-2; a weak D match, TRBD1 (6 bases). The CDR3 has 12 amino acids. The V end was cut by 6 bases, the J end by 6 bases, with 11 bases between. CDR1 is SGHAT and CDR2 is FQNNGV in the germline V gene. The CDR3 here is CASSLQGNGYTF. In nucleotides, the CDR3 is TGTGCCAGCAGTCTACAGGGTAATGGCTACACCTTC.

This sequence joins TRBV5-1 and TRBJ2-6; 8 positions agree with TRBD1. The CDR3 has 18 residues. V lost 3 bases and J lost 0; bases outside the gene matches: 8. The germline CDR1 and CDR2 sequences are SGHRS and YFSETQ. The CDR3 nucleotides read TGCGCCAGCAGCTCTGAGGGACAGGCCCCCTCTGGGGCCAACGTCCTGACTTTC. This sequence encodes CASSSEGQAPSGANVLTF.

The chain uses TRBV6-2 or TRBV6-3 and TRBJ2-7, with 7 bases matching TRBD2. The CDR3 runs to 16 residues. V shed 5 bases and J 0 bases; nucleotides not matched to a gene: 10. From germline, CDR1 is MNHEY and CDR2 SVGEGT. DNA for the CDR3: TGTGCCAGCAGTCCGGGGGGAGCGCTCAGCTCCTACGAGCAGTACGTC. It translates to CASSPGGALSSYEQYV.

This clone was detected once. The chain combines TRBV2 with TRBJ1-5; D not resolved. Trimming removed 7 bases from V and 4 bases from J, with 17 bases in between. The CDR3 runs 15 residues. CDR1 SNHLY and CDR2 FYNNEI come from the germline V gene. CDR3: CASMPLPGGNQPQHF. Written as DNA, the CDR3 is TGTGCCAGCATGCCGCTTCCAGGAGGGAATCAGCCCCAGCATTTT.

The rearrangement links TRBV5-1 to TRBJ2-1, with D perhaps TRBD1 (6 bases). V gave up 1 base and J gave up 4 bases, with 24 bases separating them. The CDR3 consists of 19 residues. Germline CDR1 is SGHRS and CDR2 is YFSETQ. The CDR3 coding sequence is TGCGCCAGCAGCTTGCTTGGGATGGAACTTGGGGGCATGTACAATGAGCAGTTCTTC. Translating gives CASSLLGMELGGMYNEQFF.

V is TRBV19 and J is TRBJ2-5; TRBD2 might be the D (6 bases). CDR1 LNHDA and CDR2 SQIVND come from the germline V gene (reference sequence). The CDR3 loop spans 13 amino acids. V lost 5 bases and J 5 bases, leaving 12 bases between the germline ends. The CDR3 protein is CASSQTSGETQYF. Here the CDR3 DNA reads TGTGCCAGTAGTCAGACTAGTGGGGAGACCCAGTACTTC.

The chain uses TRBV10-3 and TRBJ2-7; 7 positions agree with TRBD1. The CDR3 is 13 amino acids. J lost 6 bases, V lost 6 bases, and 8 bases had no gene match. Per germline, CDR1 ENHRY and CDR2 SYGVKD. DNA of the CDR3: TGTGCCATCAGGGAAAACTCAGGGGGCGAGCAGTACTTC. This encodes CAIRENSGGEQYF.

The rearrangement links TRBV2 to TRBJ1-5; no reliable D call. Germline-derived CDR1 and CDR2 are SNHLY and FYNNEI. The V end lost 3 bases, the J end lost 5 bases, and 8 bases lay between the germline ends. The CDR3 loop spans 13 amino acids. CDR3: CASSDRTYQPQHF. In nucleotides, the CDR3 is TGTGCCAGCAGTGACAGGACTTATCAGCCCCAGCATTTT. Based on the CDR3 plus reference TRBV2 and TRBJ1-5, the full variable domain is EPEVTQTPSHQVTQMGQEVILRCVPISNHLYFYWYRQILGQKVEFLVSFYNNEISEKSEIFDDQFSVERPDGSNFTLKIRSTKLEDSAMYFCASSDRTYQPQHFGDGTRLSIL.

V usage is TRBV5-6 and J usage is TRBJ2-7; 11 positions agree with TRBD1. Germline CDR1 reads SGHDT; CDR2 reads YYEEEE. The trim removed 1 base at V and 6 bases at J, leaving 6 bases unmatched. The CDR3 spans 15 residues. CDR3 sequence (DNA): TGTGCCAGCAGCTTGCTGGGACAGGGGGGAGTCGAGCAGTACGTC. Encoded protein: CASSLLGQGGVEQYV.

The chain has TRBV24-1 and TRBJ2-1; TRBD2 aligns across 15 bases. The germline V gene has CDR1 KGHDR and CDR2 SFDVKD. This CDR3 region has 16 residues. The trim removed 4 bases at V and 7 bases at J, leaving 4 bases unmatched. CDR3 DNA: TGTGCCACCAGTGACACGGGACTAGCGGGGGGAAATGAGCAGTTCTTC. This gives the protein CATSDTGLAGGNEQFF.

A few counts support this clone. This chain joins TRBV5-1 and TRBJ2-5; D gene uncertain. Trimming took 4 bases from V and 1 from J, leaving 14 bases between them. Germline CDR1 reads SGHRS; CDR2 reads YFSETQ. This CDR3 is 15 amino acids long. The CDR3 DNA is TGCGCCAGCAGCCCGAACCCCACTTTCCAAGAGACCCAGTACTTC. It is translated as CASSPNPTFQETQYF.

The chain employs TRBV27 and TRBJ1-5, with D maybe TRBD1 (6 bases). The CDR3 has 13 residues. Germline V lookup: CDR1 MNHEY, CDR2 SMNVEV (reference sequence). V lost 10 bases, J lost 2 bases, and 12 bases lay in between. The CDR3 region is CATMKGGNQPQHF. The CDR3 DNA is TGTGCCACCATGAAGGGGGGCAATCAGCCCCAGCATTTT.

The rearrangement joins TRBV6-4 to TRBJ2-7; 14 bases map to TRBD2. This CDR3 is 23 amino acids long. V dropped 0 bases and J dropped 0; count of bases not matched to a gene: 19. Germline lookup yields CDR1 MRHNA and CDR2 SNTAGT. CDR3 nucleotides: TGTGCCAGCAGTGACTCAATCGGGGGGGCCCGGACTAGCGGGGGGCCTAGCTCCTACGAGCAGTACGTC. This codes for CASSDSIGGARTSGGPSSYEQYV.

This chain connects TRBV4-1 to TRBJ2-2; no reliable D call. The CDR3 is made up of 16 amino acids. Trimming took 0 bases from V and 4 from J, leaving 12 bases between them. Germline CDR1 MGHRA, CDR2 YSYEKL. CDR3 DNA sequence: TGCGCCAGCAGCCAAGATATTTCAGGCCTCACCGGGGAGCTGTTTTTT. Protein: CASSQDISGLTGELFF.

This chain uses TRBV6-5 with TRBJ1-2; TRBD1 might be the D (6 bases). V was clipped by 7 bases and J by 5 bases, with 17 bases between them. The CDR3 is 14 amino acids. From germline, CDR1 is MNHEY and CDR2 SVGAGI. The CDR3 DNA follows: TGTGCCAGCACAAAGAGGCAGGGGATATATGGCTACACCTTC. This encodes CASTKRQGIYGYTF.

This chain links TRBV7-8 with TRBJ1-2; possible D gene TRBD1, 5 bases. The V gene's germline CDR1 is SGHVS and CDR2 FQNEAQ. CDR3 size: 13 residues. V was pared by 3 bases and J by 8 bases, with 13 bases between. CDR3 amino acids: CASSFFGANGYTF. The CDR3 DNA sequence: TGTGCCAGCAGCTTTTTTGGGGCTAACGGCTACACCTTC.

This clone was seen once. The V call is TRBV7-3, the J call TRBJ1-1, with 7 bases lining up with TRBD1. CDR3 length equals 14 residues. CDR1 and CDR2 from the germline V gene are SGHTA and FQGTGA. After removal of 5 bases from V and 3 bases from J, the junction contained 6 bases not matched to a gene. In DNA, the CDR3 is TGTGCCAGCAGCCCATCGACAGGGCACACTGAAGCTTTCTTT. Translating it yields CASSPSTGHTEAFF.

The CDR3 coding sequence is TGCGCCAGCAGCCAAGGACAGGGGGCGGAAGAAAAACTGTTTTTT. Its protein is CASSQGQGAEEKLFF. The chain employs TRBV4-1 and TRBJ1-4; TRBD1 matches at 10 bases. J was trimmed by 8 bases and V by 1 base; bases with no gene match: 4. The CDR3 is 15 residues long. Germline V CDR1 and CDR2: MGHRA, YSYEKL.

This chain joins TRBV5-1 and TRBJ2-7; 14 bases agree with TRBD2. The CDR3 consists of 19 residues. Germline lookup yields CDR1 SGHRS and CDR2 YFSETQ. V trimming: 5 bases; J trimming: 0 bases; junction bases outside the gene matches: 13. CDR3 sequence reads: CASRLRTSGGKESSYEQYV. The DNA for the CDR3 is TGCGCCAGCAGACTCCGGACTAGCGGGGGGAAAGAGAGCTCCTACGAGCAGTACGTC.

The CDR3 coding sequence is TGCGCCAGCAGCCAAGCGACAGGGAGCTATGGCTACACCTTC. This codes for CASSQATGSYGYTF. The V gene is TRBV4-1, the J gene TRBJ1-2; 7 bases match TRBD1. With 1 base clipped from V and 4 bases from J, the junction kept 3 bases outside the gene matches. This CDR3 region has 14 residues. CDR1 and CDR2 from the germline V gene are MGHRA and YSYEKL.

The chain combines TRBV7-3 with TRBJ1-1, with D possibly matching TRBD1 (6 bases). Germline V gene lookup returns CDR1 SGHTA and CDR2 FQGTGA. Between the trimmed V and J ends, which lost 2 bases and 2 bases, there was a span of 12 bases. The CDR3 extends over 15 amino acids. The CDR3: CASSLLGGRNTEAFF. The DNA for the CDR3 is TGTGCCAGCAGCTTACTGGGGGGGCGAAACACTGAAGCTTTCTTT. Full variable domain (rest looked up from reference TRBV7-3 and TRBJ1-1): GAGVSQTPSNKVTEKGKYVELRCDPISGHTALYWYRQSLGQGPEFLIYFQGTGAADDSGLPNDRFFAVRPEGSVSTLKIQRTERGDSAVYLCASSLLGGRNTEAFFGQGTRLTVV.

This clone was found many times. The chain carries TRBV6-6 and TRBJ1-1; 9 bases align to TRBD1. V was clipped by 5 bases and J by 2 bases; unmatched bases: 3. The CDR3 spans 14 residues. Looked up from germline, CDR1 is MNHNY and CDR2 is SVGAGI (reference sequence). The CDR3 here is CASSGQGKNTEAFF. The CDR3 DNA is TGTGCCAGCAGTGGACAGGGGAAAAACACTGAAGCTTTCTTT.

The chain combines TRBV7-2 with TRBJ1-1, with D perhaps matching TRBD1 (6 bases). The CDR3 has 20 amino acids. Germline V gives CDR1 SGHTA, CDR2 FQGNSA. The V end was cut by 0 bases, the J end by 5 bases, with 28 bases between. This CDR3 is CASSLASGGPAGTQRTEAFF. DNA of the CDR3: TGTGCCAGCAGCTTAGCTTCGGGGGGGCCAGCAGGCACCCAAAGGACTGAAGCTTTCTTT.

The J gene is TRBJ1-2, the V gene TRBV2; perhaps TRBD1 as D (6 bases). The CDR3 runs 15 residues. Germline V gene data show CDR1 as SNHLY and CDR2 as FYNNEI. The germline V and J ends were trimmed by 1 base and 7 bases, with 16 bases remaining between them. Here the CDR3 DNA reads TGTGCCAGCAGTGAAGGTCGAGGGGGATCCGGTGGCTACACCTTC. This sequence encodes CASSEGRGGSGGYTF.

The CDR3 here is CASSQGDYPRETQYF. The DNA of the CDR3 is TGTGCCAGCAGCCAGGGGGACTATCCCAGGGAGACCCAGTACTTC. The chain employs TRBV14 and TRBJ2-5; 7 nucleotides match TRBD2. V lost 3 bases, J lost 5 bases, and 9 bases stayed unmatched. Germline loops: CDR1 SGHDN, CDR2 FVKESK. The CDR3 is 15 amino acids. The full variable domain, in which reference TRBV14 and TRBJ2-5 provide the parts outside the CDR3, is EAGVTQFPSHSVIEKGQTVTLRCDPISGHDNLYWYRRVMGKEIKFLLHFVKESKQDESGMPNNRFLAERTGGTYSTLKVQPAELEDSGVYFCASSQGDYPRETQYFGPGTRLLVL.

This clone was found once. V gene TRBV5-1 combines with J gene TRBJ2-1; 9 nucleotides line up with TRBD1. Trimming at V came to 4 bases and at J to 7 bases, leaving 9 bases not matched to a gene. The germline V gene has CDR1 SGHRS and CDR2 YFSETQ. CDR3 size: 15 residues. Here the CDR3 DNA reads TGCGCCAGCAGCAAACTAGGGACAGGGAAGAATGAGCAGTTCTTC. It translates to CASSKLGTGKNEQFF.

The sample holds one count of this clone. The chain couples TRBV3-1 (or the pseudogene TRBV3-2) to TRBJ2-6; D is undetermined. The CDR3 contains 15 residues. From germline, CDR1 is LGHDT and CDR2 YNNKEL (reference sequence). With 6 bases removed from V and 2 bases from J, the gap between germline ends came to 11 bases. This chain's CDR3 is CASRPQVTGANVLTF. DNA for the CDR3: TGTGCCAGCAGACCTCAGGTGACTGGGGCCAACGTCCTGACTTTC.